These 10 T cell receptor beta chains originate from one sample sequenced in a study of T cell responses to AZD1222 COVID-19 vaccine. Some clones are missing from TCRdb's copy, which holds only in-frame ones; the method was immunoSEQ multiplex PCR. The data show 83,000 or so clones, with about 82% seen just once and about 9.5% held by the top ten. Sample: peripheral blood, taken on day 0 of AZD1222 vaccination. The receptor source for this set is an adult in good health.

This clone is termed medium-sized (0.01 to 0.1%). This chain links TRBV4-1 with TRBJ1-2; D is possibly TRBD1 (6 bases). V was trimmed by 0 bases and J by 7 bases, leaving 15 bases between them. CDR1 MGHRA and CDR2 YSYEKL come from the germline V gene. The CDR3 is 15 residues long. The CDR3 coding sequence is TGCGCCAGCAGCCAAGAGGATACAGGGTTGGCTGGCTACACCTTC. This encodes CASSQEDTGLAGYTF.

The V call is TRBV7-3, the J call TRBJ2-2, with D unresolved. The germline CDR1 and CDR2 sequences are SGHTA and FQGTGA. V was shortened by 5 bases and J by 4 bases, with 11 bases between the two germline ends. The CDR3 contains 14 residues. In nucleotides, the CDR3 is TGTGCCAGCAGCCCGACCATGGGCACCGGGGAGCTGTTTTTT. As protein: CASSPTMGTGELFF.

The chain combines TRBV6-5 with TRBJ2-5; the D is unclear. The germline V and J ends were trimmed by 4 bases and 5 bases, with 8 bases remaining between them. CDR1 MNHEY and CDR2 SVGAGI come from the germline V gene. CDR3 length: 12 amino acids. This CDR3 is CASSSSRETQYF. The CDR3 DNA reads as TGTGCCAGCAGTTCGAGTCGGGAGACCCAGTACTTC.

This sequence joins TRBV28 and TRBJ1-1; D is uncertain. V lost 2 bases and J 5 bases, leaving 6 bases between the germline ends. The CDR3 is made up of 12 amino acids. Germline V gene sequence: CDR1 MDHEN, CDR2 SYDVKM. The CDR3 loop is CASSLGYTEAFF. CDR3 sequence (DNA): TGTGCCAGCAGTTTAGGGTATACTGAAGCTTTCTTT. The full variable domain, completed using reference TRBV28 and TRBJ1-1, is DVKVTQSSRYLVKRTGEKVFLECVQDMDHENMFWYRQDPGLGLRLIYFSYDVKMKEKGDIPEGYSVSREKKERFSLILESASTNQTSMYLCASSLGYTEAFFGQGTRLTVV.

This chain connects TRBV10-2 to TRBJ2-7; 9 nucleotides align to TRBD1. The J segment lost 9 bases and the V segment lost 6 bases, leaving 12 bases of the junction unmatched. Germline assignment: CDR1 WSHSY and CDR2 SAAADI. CDR3 length: 14 amino acids. Written as DNA, the CDR3 is TGCGCCAGCAGCCACAGGGGACAGGGTTATGGGCAGTACTTC. This translates into CASSHRGQGYGQYF.

The rearrangement links TRBV28 to TRBJ1-5; D is perhaps TRBD1 (6 bases). There are 15 residues in the CDR3. Trimming pared 5 bases from V and 5 bases from J, leaving 16 bases between. Germline loops: CDR1 MDHEN, CDR2 SYDVKM. Here the CDR3 reads CASSTRTGLDQPQHF. CDR3 DNA sequence: TGTGCCAGCAGTACGCGAACAGGGTTGGATCAGCCCCAGCATTTT.

The chain is built from TRBV3-1 (or the pseudogene TRBV3-2) and TRBJ2-7, with a possible D match to TRBD2 (5 bases). V was shortened by 0 bases and J by 13 bases, with 13 bases between the two germline ends. CDR3 length equals 12 residues. Germline V gives CDR1 LGHDT, CDR2 YNNKEL (reference sequence). The CDR3 spells CASSQDTTSLYF. The CDR3 coding sequence is TGTGCCAGCAGCCAAGATACAACTAGTCTATACTTC.

In this sample, this clone turned up once. The CDR3 nucleotides are TGCGCCAGCAGCCACCCGGGACAGGGGTTCTATGGCTACACCTTC. Residues: CASSHPGQGFYGYTF. The chain has TRBV4-1 and TRBJ1-2, with TRBD1 matching over 10 bases. V lost 3 bases and J lost 4; bases outside the gene matches: 5. The CDR3 runs to 15 residues. Germline V gene sequence: CDR1 MGHRA, CDR2 YSYEKL.

The chain links TRBV18 to TRBJ2-2; D unresolved. V was trimmed by 5 bases and J by 2 bases, leaving 12 bases between them. From germline, CDR1 is KGHSH and CDR2 LQKENI. CDR3 length: 15 residues. The CDR3 DNA sequence: TGTGCCAGCTCATCTAACTGGGTAAACACCGGGGAGCTGTTTTTT. It is translated as CASSSNWVNTGELFF.

The chain links TRBV7-3 to TRBJ2-5; 7 bases fit TRBD1. V gave up 5 bases and J gave up 4 bases; unmatched junction bases: 10. The CDR3 length is 15 residues. Per germline, CDR1 SGHTA and CDR2 FQGTGA. In nucleotides, the CDR3 is TGTGCCAGCAGCCCGACCACAGGGGCCCGAGAGACCCAGTACTTC. Residues: CASSPTTGARETQYF.